Listed below are T cell receptor beta chains from one sample, sequenced in a study of beta chain features in type 1 diabetes. Clones were sequenced by immunoSEQ multiplex PCR, and TCRdb holds only the in-frame ones, with some missing. The sample lists hundreds of thousands of clones; 13% were seen once. Specimen: naive CD4+ T cells from blood. The receptors shown here come from a man younger than 35 with type 1 diabetes. CDR3s leave out the opening cysteine and the closing phenylalanine or tryptophan.

V,J,CDR3
TRBV6-1,TRBJ1-5,ASSESWVNQPQH
TRBV4-2,TRBJ1-1,ASSQSQGPEAF
TRBV25-1,TRBJ2-7,ASRGGQKSYEQY
TRBV19,TRBJ1-5,ASSLAGQGNQPQH
TRBV7-8,TRBJ2-2,ASSLSPRGNTGELF
TRBV25-1,TRBJ2-1,ASSLSSYNEQF
TRBV30,TRBJ2-7,AWSVIVAEQY
TRBV6-5,TRBJ1-6,ASSYWGPLNSPLH
TRBV6-1,TRBJ2-5,ASSAGQGERAQY
TRBV19,TRBJ2-3,ASSRWGQGDGDTQY
TRBV6-6,TRBJ2-5,ASSYSERGVQETQY
TRBV12-5,TRBJ1-2,ASGLVQSAGYT
TRBV7-7,TRBJ2-5,ASSLAQGLWRTQY
TRBV27,TRBJ2-3,ASSLGLRTSGGTTDTQY
TRBV19,TRBJ2-5,ASSPGQGSETQY
TRBV5-6,TRBJ2-7,ASSLRQGSTWAYEQY
TRBV7-3,TRBJ1-1,ASSLGRNTEAF
TRBV30,TRBJ1-5,AWSVSRIQPQH
TRBV28,TRBJ2-3,ASSLDSSGTDTQY
TRBV2,TRBJ2-1,ASREGASTPYNEQF
TRBV20-1,TRBJ2-5,SARETQY
TRBV19,TRBJ1-2,ASSSQGPRLGYT
TRBV19,TRBJ1-2,ASSPDGGYGYT
TRBV7-9,TRBJ1-1,ASSQGRNTEAF
TRBV28,TRBJ2-1,ASLRLAGLGSYNEQF
TRBV29-1,TRBJ1-2,SVEDPPLRGYT
TRBV29-1,TRBJ1-1,SVAGGENTEAF
TRBV4-1,TRBJ1-5,ASSQESQGNNQPQH
TRBV30,TRBJ2-7,AWSRSYEQY
TRBV30,TRBJ2-2,ARGQMGTGELF
TRBV2,TRBJ1-5,ASSEAGASNQPQH
TRBV30,TRBJ2-7,AWTLSYEQY
TRBV30,TRBJ2-3,AWSVLMRLAGCTDTQY
TRBV27,TRBJ1-5,ASRQGQVGNQPQH
TRBV29-1,TRBJ2-7,SVRQPLLYEQY
TRBV6-5,TRBJ2-7,ASSLGQALYEQY
TRBV5-1,TRBJ1-6,ASSFQGADSPLH
TRBV28,TRBJ2-7,ASSSWARAEDEQY
TRBV9,TRBJ2-5,ASSVGQSQETQY
TRBV5-4,TRBJ2-2,ASSPSGGGTGELF
TRBV27,TRBJ1-1,ASSSRPGVTRAEAF
TRBV9,TRBJ2-1,ASSVVSGVSYNEQF
TRBV30,TRBJ2-1,AWSAGGPVNEQF
TRBV7-9,TRBJ2-3,ASSPLAGQGTDTQY
TRBV18,TRBJ2-3,ASSLYTDTQY
TRBV5-6,TRBJ2-3,ATTDRDTDTQY
TRBV15,TRBJ2-7,ATSRDDQTGYEQY
TRBV7-9,TRBJ2-7,ASSSSLLDRPDEQY